The clone carrying this T cell receptor beta chain was counted at least ten times. This sample's TCRbeta library carried unique molecular identifier barcodes. MiXCR, run by TCRdb on the PCR reads, gives a single entry per CDR3 protein. Here the sample spans approximately 650,000 distinct CDR3 sequences, under 15% being singletons. This sample stems from a study of T-cell reconstitution after alpha-beta-depleted transplantation in children. Germline V lookup: CDR1 DFQATT, CDR2 SNEGSKA (reference sequence). CDR3 size: 17 residues. Trimming cost V 0 bases and J 4 bases; bases outside gene matches: 8. Here the sequenced sample was PBMCs, taken before TCRalphabeta/CD19-depleted stem cell transplant. This sequence was found in a girl aged 2 to 9 with congenital amegakaryocytic thrombocytopenia, due to receive a stem cell transplant. The chain joins TRBV20-1 to TRBJ2-5; 13 bases line up with TRBD2. DNA of the CDR3: TGCAGTGCTAGAGACGAAGGACTAGCGGGAGTCGGAGAGACCCAGTACTTC. Translated: CSARDEGLAGVGETQYF.